One sample yielded the 17 T cell receptor beta chains listed below, sequenced in a study of CD8+ T cells in alopecia areata. cDNA reverse transcribed from extracted RNA served as the sequencing template. TCRdb's table, derived via immunoSEQ multiplex PCR, lists solely in-frame clones and lacks some. The sample yields about 210,000 clones, about 64% seen once. Indicated treatment: oral pan-JAK inhibitor, 5-10 mg twice daily. The specimen comprised CD4+ T cells sorted from blood, sampled at week 4, from a patient treated with tofacitinib. The receptor set was obtained from a human donor with alopecia areata.

The chain is built from TRBV7-2 and TRBJ2-7, with TRBD2 as a possible D gene (6 bases). V shed 1 base and J shed 1 base, with 23 bases lying between them. This CDR3 region has 19 residues. Germline values: CDR1 SGHTA, CDR2 FQGNSA. The CDR3 coding sequence is TGTGCCAGCAGCTTAGGCCCAGTGACGGCGGGATGGAGGTCCTACGAGCAGTACTTC. Its translation: CASSLGPVTAGWRSYEQYF.

In regard to this clone: Different DNA sequences within this sample yield the same CDR3. V is TRBV7-2 and J is TRBJ2-7; D gene unclear. CDR3 size: 11 residues. The V and J ends lost 5 bases and 1 base respectively, with 3 bases between them. CDR1 and CDR2 (germline): SGHTA, FQGNSA. The CDR3 here is CASSPSYEQYF. The CDR3, as DNA: TGTGCCAGCAGCCCTTCCTACGAGCAGTACTTC.

The chain has TRBV4-1 and TRBJ2-7, with D possibly TRBD1 on 5 matching bases. The germline V and J ends were trimmed by 0 bases and 9 bases, with 12 bases remaining between them. The CDR3 consists of 13 residues. Germline CDR1 and CDR2: MGHRA and YSYEKL. CDR3 residues: CASSQDRAWVQYF. The CDR3 bases are TGCGCCAGCAGCCAAGACAGGGCTTGGGTGCAGTACTTC.

This clone has a handful of counts. The V gene is TRBV4-3, the J gene TRBJ1-1; D ambiguous. Trimming took off 9 bases at V and 1 base at J, with 9 bases between the two ends. The CDR3 is 12 residues long. The germline gives CDR1 LGHNA, CDR2 YSLEER. The CDR3 DNA reads as TGCGCCAGTCGGTCTGGGAACACTGAAGCTTTCTTT. It yields the protein CASRSGNTEAFF.

This rearrangement joins TRBV7-2 to TRBJ1-6, with 10 positions matching TRBD1. CDR1 SGHTA and CDR2 FQGNSA come from the germline V gene. This CDR3 region has 16 residues. Losses at the gene ends were 2 bases for V and 7 bases for J; bases not matched to a gene: 5. CDR3 sequence: CASSLRQGASNSPLHF. CDR3 coding DNA: TGTGCCAGCAGCTTAAGACAGGGGGCTTCCAATTCACCCCTCCACTTT.

The chain has TRBV7-2 and TRBJ2-7; 8 bases match TRBD2. This CDR3 is 16 amino acids long. CDR1 is SGHTA, CDR2 FQGNSA, per germline. With 3 bases clipped from V and 0 bases from J, the junction kept 7 bases outside the gene matches. CDR3 region: CASSFRGGPLSYEQYF. CDR3 coding DNA: TGTGCCAGCAGCTTTCGCGGGGGGCCCCTCTCCTACGAGCAGTACTTC.

The chain links TRBV27 to TRBJ2-5, with 11 bases fitting TRBD2. The CDR3 has 18 residues. V was clipped by 0 bases and J by 5 bases; unmatched bases: 11. Per germline, CDR1 MNHEY and CDR2 SMNVEV (reference sequence). Here the CDR3 reads CASSLSVSGGASWETQYF. In DNA form, the CDR3 reads TGTGCCAGCAGTTTATCGGTTAGCGGGGGGGCCAGTTGGGAGACCCAGTACTTC.

The chain employs TRBV30 and TRBJ1-2; no reliable D call. Looked up from germline, CDR1 is GTSNPN and CDR2 is SVGIG (reference sequence). V lost 0 bases to trimming and J lost 0 bases, with 11 bases between them. CDR3 size: 15 residues. The CDR3 here is CAWSVLGAANYGYTF. CDR3 in DNA: TGTGCCTGGAGTGTATTGGGAGCAGCTAACTATGGCTACACCTTC.

The V call is TRBV30, the J call TRBJ1-6, with D uncertain. CDR1 and CDR2 (germline): GTSNPN, SVGIG (reference sequence). The CDR3 is 13 residues long. V shed 3 bases and J shed 10 bases, with 13 bases lying between them. CDR3 amino acids: CAWRGLSGSPLHF. The CDR3 DNA sequence: TGTGCCTGGAGGGGGTTGTCAGGCTCACCCCTCCACTTT.

This chain links TRBV7-9 with TRBJ2-7, with D uncertain. Germline V CDR1 and CDR2: SEHNR, FQNEAQ (reference sequence). Trimming removed 1 base at V and 6 bases at J, with 19 bases between. The CDR3 is 16 residues long. Here the CDR3 DNA reads TGTGCCAGCAGCTTAGTAGCCGGAACTCTGGCCCTCGAGCAGTACTTC. This translates into CASSLVAGTLALEQYF.

The chain joins TRBV5-1 to TRBJ2-1, with a tentative D call TRBD2 (7 bases). V lost 4 bases and J lost 0, with 11 bases in between. Germline values: CDR1 SGHRS, CDR2 YFSETQ. CDR3 length equals 15 residues. CDR3 nucleotide sequence: TGCGCCAGCAGCGAAGGGGGGGACTCCTACAATGAGCAGTTCTTC. Translation gives CASSEGGDSYNEQFF. Looking up the rest from reference TRBV5-1 and TRBJ2-1 gives the full variable domain: KAGVTQTPRYLIKTRGQQVTLSCSPISGHRSVSWYQQTPGQGLQFLFEYFSETQRNKGNFPGRFSGRQFSNSRSEMNVSTLELGDSALYLCASSEGGDSYNEQFFGPGTRLTVL.

CDR3 bases: TGCAGTCCACGGAGGGGTTCGGAAGCTTTCTTT. It codes for CSPRRGSEAFF. The chain couples TRBV20-1 to TRBJ1-1; D may be TRBD1 (5 bases). The length of the CDR3 is 11 residues. V dropped 8 bases and J dropped 8 bases, with 15 bases sitting between them. Germline values: CDR1 DFQATT, CDR2 SNEGSKA (reference sequence).

This chain links TRBV9 with TRBJ2-5; TRBD2 might be the D (6 bases). Trimming stripped 4 bases from V and 5 bases from J, with 21 bases between. Germline V gives CDR1 SGDLS, CDR2 YYNGEE. This CDR3 is built from 16 residues. As DNA, the CDR3 is TGTGCCAGCAGCCAGCATTCGGCCATGAGCGGGGAGACCCAGTACTTC. It is translated as CASSQHSAMSGETQYF.

The chain recombines TRBV29-1 with TRBJ1-2, with D unresolved. CDR1 and CDR2 from the germline V gene are SQVTM and ANQGSEA. The germline V and J ends were trimmed by 4 bases and 7 bases, with 10 bases remaining between them. The CDR3 extends over 11 amino acids. CDR3 residues: CSVAQGIGYTF. CDR3 nucleotides: TGCAGCGTTGCCCAAGGGATTGGCTACACCTTC.

The rearrangement joins TRBV15 to TRBJ2-7; D possibly corresponds to TRBD1 (5 bases). Germline values: CDR1 LNHNV, CDR2 YYDKDF (reference sequence). Trimming cost V 1 base and J 4 bases, with 11 bases left between them. The CDR3 length is 14 residues. CDR3 bases: TGTGCCACCAGCAGAGCGGACAATCAGTACGAGCAGTACTTC. It specifies CATSRADNQYEQYF.

The rearrangement links TRBV7-3 to TRBJ1-2; D gene ambiguous. The V gene lost 0 bases and the J gene lost 2 bases, with 13 bases spanning the gap. This CDR3 region has 16 residues. Per germline, CDR1 SGHTA and CDR2 FQGTGA. The CDR3 here is CASSLTPRGLNYGYTF. CDR3 nucleotides: TGTGCCAGCAGCTTAACCCCCAGAGGGTTGAACTATGGCTACACCTTC. The variable domain in full, completed from reference TRBV7-3 and TRBJ1-2, reads GAGVSQTPSNKVTEKGKYVELRCDPISGHTALYWYRQSLGQGPEFLIYFQGTGAADDSGLPNDRFFAVRPEGSVSTLKIQRTERGDSAVYLCASSLTPRGLNYGYTFGSGTRLTVV.

The CDR3 DNA reads as TGTGCCACCAGCACCGACGCAGTTTACGAGCAGTACTTC. This sequence encodes CATSTDAVYEQYF. The chain carries TRBV15 and TRBJ2-7; no clear D gene. CDR1 and CDR2 from the germline V gene are LNHNV and YYDKDF (reference sequence). CDR3 length: 13 residues. V shed 4 bases and J shed 4 bases, with 11 bases lying between them.